Reported below is one T cell receptor beta chain. Its antigen remains undetermined. A much larger clone differs from this one at a single base, so this may be a read error. CDR1 and CDR2 are read off the germline V gene as SNHLY and FYNNEI. CDR3 length: 14 amino acids, cysteine to phenylalanine. CDR3 DNA is the only sequence kept; it has 42 bases, read in frame from the first base. Amplification of TCR beta CDR3 regions was carried out from RNA transcripts. A first-round RT-PCR of the TCR CDR3 used the HTBI primer set with the Qiagen OneStep RT-PCR kit. The libraries were constructed in a second round of multiplex PCR and then size-selected and purified. Sequencing of the libraries was done on an Illumina HiSeq2000 using paired-end 100 bp reads. In the original analysis: SOAPnuke was used to process the raw data, throwing out any read that contained adapters or uncalled bases, had a mean Phred below 15, or lacked an exact constant-primer or identifier match. COPE v1.2.5 was used to merge the high-quality paired reads, and each unique nucleotide sequence was defined as a clonotype. MiTCR v1.1 was used to align clonotypes to the IMGT TRBV, TRBD and TRBJ reference segments. The analysis included only V-J combinations with a frequency above 0.0001, which together covered 99% to 99.2% of the repertoires. The TCS score was defined as the ratio of F50 (clonal expansion) to E x V (chaos), calculated using BLOSUM62-based TCRdist between CDR3 peptides within each V-J. Welch's t-statistics and random forest reduced several hundred V-J features to under 15, which were used in a naive Bayes classifier (R e1071). TCRdb passed the public sequencing reads through fastp at Q25 and MiXCR, retaining productive beta sequences. Entries that share a CDR3 protein sequence are merged under the most common genes and DNA. The V and J calls and clone size are TCRdb's, not the authors'. This sample is represented by approximately 300,000 distinct CDR3 sequences; roughly 19% of them were singletons. 35% to 45% of the sample comes from the top ten.

The data are from a study of T cells in Graves' hyperthyroidism and ophthalmopathy (dated by TCRdb to between 2018 and 2021). In the study overall: Peripheral blood samples were taken at initial diagnosis, before any treatment was given. After blood sampling, hyperthyroidism patients were treated with methimazole at a starting dose of 30 mg daily, and ophthalmopathy patients were treated with high-dose intravenous methylprednisolone. A discovery cohort of 95 to 100 patients, about 43 with Graves' ophthalmopathy and approximately 57 with stable Graves' hyperthyroidism, was used to find distinguishing TCR V-J signatures. The roughly 100 discovery patients were randomly divided into training and test sets at a 7:3 ratio. In several Graves' hyperthyroidism patients, the study also compared T-cell repertoires from thyroid tissue with T-cell repertoires from blood. Prospective prediction of ophthalmopathy was tested in an independent validation cohort of approximately 19 hyperthyroidism patients and approximately 17 patients who later progressed to ophthalmopathy. The paper reports TCR Vbeta CDR3 sequencing of 130 to 150 peripheral blood samples: approximately 41 ophthalmopathy, fewer than 85 hyperthyroidism and around 17 progressor patients. What the authors observed across the whole study: Sample size was not statistically predetermined, and blinding of investigators to group allocation was not performed. Blood samples also contained most of the expanded thyroid clonotypes (frequency above 0.001), which suggests that blood repertoires may reflect thyroid immune responses. A model built on a 13 V-J signature distinguished ophthalmopathy from stable hyperthyroidism, reaching 85% to 90% sensitivity and about 81% specificity in cross-validation and 80%/75% in testing. In validation, the model predicted progression to ophthalmopathy with approximately 71% sensitivity and over 72% specificity, a median of 6.5 months before onset.

Ophthalmopathy patients had moderately to severely active disease, with a Clinical Activity Score of 3 or more, a NOSPECS grade of 4 or more, and a disease duration of less than 3 months. Any patient with an uncontrolled infection, another autoimmune disease, pregnancy or lactation was excluded. Diagnoses were established on the basis of clinical symptoms, serum thyroxine and TRAb, thyroid ultrasound, and orbital computed tomography. Ficoll-Paque density gradient centrifugation was used to isolate PBMCs from under 11 ml of fresh peripheral blood. Total RNA was extracted with Trizol reagent, and quality was checked on an Agilent 2100 Bioanalyzer.

Sequencing was done on a sample of blood. The clonotype originates from a man in his fifties or sixties with Graves' ophthalmopathy. The chain employs TRBV2 and TRBJ1-1, with TRBD1 as a weak D call on 6 bases. CDR3 region: CASSDRQVNTEASF. The bases are TGTGCCAGCAGTGATAGACAGGTGAACACTGAAGCTTCCTTT.